The 29 T cell receptor beta chains below all came from one sample that was sequenced in a study of T cell responses to AZD1222 COVID-19 vaccine. Data came from immunoSEQ multiplex PCR; TCRdb stores just in-frame clones and leaves some out. The table lists about 70,000 clones, 84% of them singletons, with about 10% in the top ten. Material: peripheral blood, obtained on day 0 of AZD1222 vaccination. All receptors derive from an adult in good health.

This clone was detected once. J is TRBJ2-5 and V is TRBV18, with D possibly being TRBD2 (6 bases). Germline lookup yields CDR1 KGHSH and CDR2 LQKENI. V was cut by 3 bases and J by 0 bases, with 11 bases left in between. The CDR3 is 15 residues long. The CDR3 is CASSPPGGYQETQYF. CDR3 bases: TGTGCCAGCTCACCCCCTGGAGGGTACCAAGAGACCCAGTACTTC.

The V gene is TRBV5-1, the J gene TRBJ2-1; 11 nucleotides match TRBD2. The CDR3 is 15 amino acids. The V gene end was trimmed by 1 base and the J gene end by 4 bases; junction bases not matched to a gene: 1. Germline lookup yields CDR1 SGHRS and CDR2 YFSETQ. Here the CDR3 reads CASSLTSGGYNEQFF. CDR3 nucleotides: TGCGCCAGCAGCTTGACTAGCGGGGGATACAATGAGCAGTTCTTC.

This clone was observed a handful of times. The chain recombines TRBV2 with TRBJ2-7, with 13 bases identical to TRBD2. In germline, CDR1 is SNHLY, CDR2 FYNNEI. V lost 5 bases, J lost 2 bases, and 6 bases stayed unmatched. The CDR3 is 16 residues long. CDR3 in amino acids: CASSRRTSGGTYEQYF. The CDR3, as DNA: TGTGCCAGCAGTCGTCGGACTAGCGGGGGAACCTACGAGCAGTACTTC.

The chain couples TRBV6-1 to TRBJ2-4; D is ambiguous. V shed 2 bases and J shed 0 bases, with 11 bases lying between them. The CDR3 totals 16 residues. Germline-derived CDR1 and CDR2 are MNHNS and SASEGT. The CDR3 loop is CASSEKAALAKNIQYF. In DNA, the CDR3 is TGTGCCAGCAGTGAAAAGGCAGCCTTAGCCAAAAACATTCAGTACTTC.

V usage is TRBV9 and J usage is TRBJ1-2; no clear D gene. Per the germline V gene, CDR1 is SGDLS and CDR2 is YYNGEE. V lost 0 bases and J lost 0, with 9 bases in between. The CDR3 covers 15 residues. The CDR3 nucleotides read TGTGCCAGCAGCGTAGAGGCACTTGCTAACTATGGCTACACCTTC. Amino acid sequence: CASSVEALANYGYTF.

The chain is built from TRBV6-5 and TRBJ2-3, with 7 bases lining up with TRBD1. In germline, CDR1 is MNHEY, CDR2 SVGAGI. The CDR3 loop spans 16 amino acids. Unmatched junction bases numbered 7, after V lost 0 bases and J lost 4 bases. The CDR3 loop reads CASSYSIGQGADTQYF. The CDR3 nucleotides read TGTGCCAGCAGTTACTCGATCGGGCAGGGGGCAGATACGCAGTATTTT.

This chain joins TRBV7-2 and TRBJ1-1; 7 nucleotides align to TRBD1. Per the germline V gene, CDR1 is SGHTA and CDR2 is FQGNSA. The CDR3 sequence is 14 residues long. The trim removed 4 bases at V and 1 base at J, leaving 3 bases unmatched. DNA of the CDR3: TGTGCCAGCAGCTCCCAGGGGGAGAACACTGAAGCTTTCTTT. Translation gives CASSSQGENTEAFF. Together with reference TRBV7-2 and TRBJ1-1, the CDR3 gives the full variable domain: GAGVSQSPSNKVTEKGKDVELRCDPISGHTALYWYRQSLGQGLEFLIYFQGNSAPDKSGLPSDRFSAERTGGSVSTLTIQRTQQEDSAVYLCASSSQGENTEAFFGQGTRLTVV.

This clone has only a few counts. This chain joins TRBV4-1 and TRBJ1-1; D not resolved. The CDR3 runs 14 residues. Trimming left V 6 bases short and J 2 bases short, with 13 bases between. Germline loops: CDR1 MGHRA, CDR2 YSYEKL. This chain's CDR3 is CASRGNLRNTEAFF. For the CDR3, the DNA is TGCGCCAGCAGAGGCAACCTAAGAAACACTGAAGCTTTCTTT.

The chain has TRBV16 and TRBJ1-5; D is unresolved. V was cut by 0 bases and J by 5 bases, with 8 bases left in between. Germline loops: CDR1 KGHSY, CDR2 FQNENV. This CDR3 has 14 amino acids. Here the CDR3 reads CASSQSGPDQPQHF. The CDR3 DNA reads as TGTGCCAGCAGCCAATCAGGACCGGATCAGCCCCAGCATTTT.

The chain is built from TRBV6-6 and TRBJ2-7; possibly TRBD1 for D (5 bases). The CDR3 is 14 residues long. Per the germline V gene, CDR1 is MNHNY and CDR2 is SVGAGI (reference sequence). Trimming left V 2 bases short and J 2 bases short, with 10 bases between. CDR3 DNA: TGTGCCAGCAGTTACGCCCACAGGACCTACGAGCAGTACTTC. This encodes CASSYAHRTYEQYF.

The rearrangement joins TRBV5-3 to TRBJ2-7; perhaps TRBD2 as D (7 bases). TRBV5-3 is known as an ORF, though its function is uncertain. Trimming shortened V by 7 bases and J by 6 bases, and 14 bases separated the two germline ends. The CDR3 has 12 residues. CDR3 in DNA: TGTGCCAGATGGAACGGGGGGCTCGAGCAGTACTTC. Translation: CARWNGGLEQYF.

This clone was seen only once. The gene calls are TRBV30 and TRBJ1-1; D gene uncertain. Trimming removed 2 bases from V and 4 bases from J, with 5 bases in between. CDR1 and CDR2 (germline): GTSNPN, SVGIG (reference sequence). This CDR3 has 11 residues. Here the CDR3 DNA reads TGTGCCTGGAGTCTTGTCACTGAAGCTTTCTTT. This gives the protein CAWSLVTEAFF.

The CDR3 reads CASSPEGRTYNEQFF. For the CDR3, the DNA is TGTGCCAGCAGCCCCGAAGGGAGGACCTACAATGAGCAGTTCTTC. This rearrangement joins TRBV5-8 to TRBJ2-1; possibly TRBD2 for D (6 bases). Trimming removed 4 bases at V and 2 bases at J, with 13 bases between. Germline V gene sequence: CDR1 SGHTS, CDR2 YDEGEE. This CDR3 comprises 15 residues.

The J gene is TRBJ1-2, the V gene TRBV4-3; a possible D gene is TRBD1 (5 bases). Trimming stripped 1 base from V and 0 bases from J, with 6 bases between. The CDR3 loop spans 14 amino acids. Looked up from germline, CDR1 is LGHNA and CDR2 is YSLEER. The chain's CDR3 is CASSQGGTNYGYTF. CDR3 in DNA: TGCGCCAGCAGCCAAGGGGGGACTAACTATGGCTACACCTTC.

The rearrangement joins TRBV9 to TRBJ2-5; 7 bases map to TRBD1. The CDR3 runs 14 residues. V trimming: 4 bases; J trimming: 5 bases; junction bases outside the gene matches: 8. The germline V gene encodes CDR1 SGDLS and CDR2 YYNGEE. The CDR3, as DNA: TGTGCCAGCAGCCAGGGGACAGAGTGGGAGACCCAGTACTTC. It specifies CASSQGTEWETQYF.

V is TRBV5-1 and J is TRBJ2-1; 8 positions agree with TRBD2. Per the germline V gene, CDR1 is SGHRS and CDR2 is YFSETQ. The CDR3 consists of 16 residues. The J segment lost 8 bases and the V segment lost 0 bases, leaving 10 bases of the junction unmatched. The CDR3 reads CASSLEARGAKDEQFF. CDR3 sequence (DNA): TGCGCCAGCAGCTTGGAAGCGCGGGGGGCTAAAGATGAGCAGTTCTTC.

CDR3 sequence reads: CASNTRAGLTNEQFF. CDR3 DNA sequence: TGTGCCAGTAATACCCGGGCGGGCCTGACCAATGAGCAGTTCTTC. The chain joins TRBV6-5 to TRBJ2-1, with D tentatively TRBD2 (5 bases). CDR1 and CDR2 (germline): MNHEY, SVGAGI. V lost 9 bases to trimming and J lost 6 bases, with 21 bases between them. The CDR3 extends over 15 amino acids.

The DNA for the CDR3 is TGTGCCAGCAGCCTGGGGGTTGCAAATTCACCCCTCCACTTT. Translating gives CASSLGVANSPLHF. This chain links TRBV14 with TRBJ1-6; weak D call: TRBD1 (5 bases). The CDR3 is 14 amino acids. Germline V CDR1 and CDR2: SGHDN, FVKESK. Trimming left V 4 bases short and J 7 bases short, with 11 bases between.

The chain carries TRBV7-2 and TRBJ1-5; a possible D gene is TRBD1 (5 bases). The germline CDR1 and CDR2 sequences are SGHTA and FQGNSA. The CDR3 sequence is 15 residues long. V dropped 1 base and J dropped 5 bases, with 12 bases sitting between them. The CDR3 coding sequence is TGTGCCAGCAGCTTAGGGCAGGGAGGATATCAGCCCCAGCATTTT. It is translated as CASSLGQGGYQPQHF.

The rearrangement links TRBV7-9 to TRBJ1-6; 8 bases are shared with TRBD1. Germline CDR1 reads SEHNR; CDR2 reads FQNEAQ (reference sequence). V trimming: 7 bases; J trimming: 6 bases; junction bases outside the gene matches: 5. The CDR3 runs 14 residues. The CDR3, as DNA: TGTGCCAGCACCAACGACAGGGGTAATTCACCCCTCCACTTT. Its protein is CASTNDRGNSPLHF.

This rearrangement joins TRBV10-1 to TRBJ1-1, with D maybe TRBD1 (6 bases). The V gene's germline CDR1 is WNHNN and CDR2 SYGVQD (reference sequence). The ends were cut back, 8 bases at V and 5 bases at J, with 12 bases in the middle. This CDR3 spans 12 amino acids. CDR3 in amino acids: CASPKRGTEAFF. The CDR3 nucleotides are TGCGCCAGCCCCAAGAGGGGGACTGAAGCTTTCTTT.

This sequence joins TRBV10-3 and TRBJ1-2; no clear D gene. Trimming took 0 bases from V and 5 from J, leaving 7 bases between them. The CDR3 totals 13 residues. Germline CDR1 reads ENHRY; CDR2 reads SYGVKD. This CDR3 reads CAISESREYGYTF. CDR3 sequence (DNA): TGTGCCATCAGTGAGTCCCGCGAGTATGGCTACACCTTC.

The gene calls are TRBV7-3 and TRBJ2-6; D gene uncertain. Germline loops: CDR1 SGHTA, CDR2 FQGTGA. V was trimmed by 3 bases and J by 4 bases, leaving 4 bases between them. CDR3 length: 13 residues. This chain's CDR3 is CASSLGGANVLTF. For the CDR3, the DNA is TGTGCCAGCAGCTTGGGCGGGGCCAACGTCCTGACTTTC.

The V gene is TRBV7-9, the J gene TRBJ1-2, with 7 bases fitting TRBD1. The CDR3 has 14 amino acids. CDR1 and CDR2 (germline): SEHNR, FQNEAQ (reference sequence). V was clipped by 0 bases and J by 9 bases; unmatched bases: 7. This chain's CDR3 is CASSLAPGGRSYTF. The CDR3 DNA sequence: TGTGCCAGCAGCTTAGCGCCAGGGGGAAGGAGCTACACCTTC.

This chain connects TRBV27 to TRBJ1-5; the match to TRBD1 covers 7 bases. The CDR3 length is 15 residues. The germline gives CDR1 MNHEY, CDR2 SMNVEV (reference sequence). Germline trimming cut 5 bases from V and 6 bases from J; bases unmatched to any gene: 10. CDR3 nucleotides: TGTGCCAGCAGTCCACAAGGGGGCTGGGGTCAGCCCCAGCATTTT. It yields the protein CASSPQGGWGQPQHF.

The chain uses TRBV5-1 and TRBJ1-3; 8 positions match TRBD1. Germline V CDR1 and CDR2: SGHRS, YFSETQ. J gave up 0 bases and V 7 bases, and 3 bases lay outside the gene matches. The CDR3 covers 14 residues. The CDR3 DNA sequence: TGCGCCAGCCGCACAGGGGGCTCTGGAAACACCATATATTTT. It encodes CASRTGGSGNTIYF.

The chain joins TRBV11-2 to TRBJ1-2; D not certain. CDR3 length: 13 residues. The ends were cut back, 1 base at V and 6 bases at J, with 9 bases in the middle. The germline V gene has CDR1 SGHAT and CDR2 FQNNGV. The CDR3 sequence: CASSLGSGHGYTF. CDR3 nucleotides: TGTGCCAGCAGCTTAGGGTCAGGCCATGGCTACACCTTC.

The rearrangement uses TRBV30 and TRBJ2-7, with D hard to call. Germline CDR1 is GTSNPN and CDR2 is SVGIG (reference sequence). The CDR3 spans 14 residues. Trimming took 0 bases from V and 0 from J, leaving 9 bases between them. The CDR3 loop reads CAWSVGVSSYEQYF. The CDR3 nucleotides read TGTGCCTGGAGTGTGGGCGTTAGCTCCTACGAGCAGTACTTC.

The chain recombines TRBV27 with TRBJ2-1; 8 nucleotides line up with TRBD2. In germline, CDR1 is MNHEY, CDR2 SMNVEV (reference sequence). Losses at the gene ends were 5 bases for V and 2 bases for J; bases not matched to a gene: 11. This CDR3 region has 17 residues. The CDR3 sequence is CASSPRVAGGTYNEQFF. DNA of the CDR3: TGTGCCAGCAGTCCGCGAGTGGCGGGGGGTACCTACAATGAGCAGTTCTTC.